The 4 T cell receptor beta chains in this list originate from one sample, sequenced in a study of shared clonotypes between healthy human individuals. Profiling relied on immunoSEQ multiplex PCR, and the TCRdb table lists in-frame clones only, not all of them. The table includes 500,000 or so clones, 90% to 96% detected once. The sample taken for sequencing was naive CD4+ T cells sorted from blood. As for subset: CD45RA+ positively selected. These receptors were obtained from a woman aged 25 to 45 in good health.

The CDR3 DNA follows: TGTGCCAGCAGAGGGACTAATTCACCCCTCCACTTT. This gives the protein CASRGTNSPLHF. The chain recombines TRBV7-6 with TRBJ1-6, with D possibly being TRBD1 (5 bases). Trimming shortened V by 6 bases and J by 6 bases, and 6 bases separated the two germline ends. CDR1 and CDR2 (germline): SGHVS, FNYEAQ. The CDR3 sequence is 12 residues long.

V usage is TRBV30 and J usage is TRBJ2-6; TRBD1 aligns across 9 bases. V was clipped by 0 bases and J by 2 bases; unmatched bases: 2. CDR3 length: 16 residues. Germline V gives CDR1 GTSNPN, CDR2 SVGIG (reference sequence). CDR3 region: CAWSVTGGAGANVLTF. The DNA for the CDR3 is TGTGCCTGGAGTGTAACAGGGGGCGCTGGGGCCAACGTCCTGACTTTC.

This clone was seen a single time. This chain joins TRBV7-8 and TRBJ2-5; D unresolved. The DNA end favors TRBJ2-7, so the J call may be wrong. CDR1 is SGHVS, CDR2 FQNEAQ, per germline. There are 13 residues in the CDR3. The CDR3 spells CASSLAWGYEQYF. The CDR3 coding sequence is TGTGCCAGCAGCTTAGCATGGGGCTACGAGCAGTACTTC.

This clone appeared a few times. Distinct nucleotide sequences in the sample also encode this CDR3. The chain links TRBV28 to TRBJ1-2, with D uncertain. The CDR3 has 12 amino acids. CDR1 is MDHEN, CDR2 SYDVKM, per germline. V dropped 3 bases and J dropped 2 bases, with 4 bases sitting between them. DNA for the CDR3: TGTGCCAGCAGTTTCGACAACTATGGCTACACCTTC. This translates into CASSFDNYGYTF.